A selection of T cell receptor beta chains follows, all from one sample in a study of cytomegalovirus exposure and HLA in healthy donors. Clones were sequenced by immunoSEQ multiplex PCR, and TCRdb holds only the in-frame ones, with some missing. The sample has 77,000 or so clones, and its top ten clones hold about 5%. The specimen sequenced was PBMCs. The receptors come from a young man in good health and CMV-seronegative. Both conserved end residues are part of each CDR3. Fields, in order: V gene, D gene, J gene, CDR3 DNA, CDR3 protein. The D gene is left open where the match is weak.

v_call: TRBV5-4; d_call: TRBD1; j_call: TRBJ1-2; cdr3_nt: TGTGCCAGCAGCTTGGCGACGGGACAGGGGTATGGCTACACCTTC; cdr3_aa: CASSLATGQGYGYTF
v_call: TRBV2; d_call: TRBD2; j_call: TRBJ2-7; cdr3_nt: TGTGCCAGCAGTGAAAATGGTGGGGACTACGCGCAGTACTTC; cdr3_aa: CASSENGGDYAQYF
v_call: TRBV5-6; d_call: NA; j_call: TRBJ1-2; cdr3_nt: TGTGCCAGCAGCTTGGTGCAGGCAGACTATGGCTACACCTTC; cdr3_aa: CASSLVQADYGYTF
v_call: TRBV6-5; d_call: TRBD1; j_call: TRBJ1-2; cdr3_nt: TGTGCCAGCAGACCTGGGACAGTTAACTATGGCTACACCTTC; cdr3_aa: CASRPGTVNYGYTF
v_call: TRBV6-5; d_call: NA; j_call: TRBJ1-2; cdr3_nt: TGTGCCAGCAGTTACGGGCCCTTTCCTGGCTATGGCTACACCTTC; cdr3_aa: CASSYGPFPGYGYTF
v_call: TRBV19; d_call: NA; j_call: TRBJ1-2; cdr3_nt: TGTGCCAGTAGTATAGGGGAGGATAACTATGGCTACACCTTC; cdr3_aa: CASSIGEDNYGYTF
v_call: TRBV5-1; d_call: TRBD2; j_call: TRBJ2-5; cdr3_nt: TGCGCCAGCAGCTCACGGGGGGGGGCGCTCCCCCAGTACTTC; cdr3_aa: CASSSRGGALPQYF
v_call: TRBV6-6; d_call: TRBD2; j_call: TRBJ2-1; cdr3_nt: TGTGCCAGCGGGACTAGTGCCGCCTACAATGAGCAGTTCTTC; cdr3_aa: CASGTSAAYNEQFF
v_call: TRBV4-2; d_call: TRBD1; j_call: TRBJ2-1; cdr3_nt: TGTGCCAGCAGCCTCCGACAGGGCTCCTACAATGAGCAGTTCTTC; cdr3_aa: CASSLRQGSYNEQFF
v_call: TRBV27; d_call: NA; j_call: TRBJ2-7; cdr3_nt: TGTGCCAGCAGCCCGGTGGGAGGCAGGGGGATGCACGAGCAGTACTTC; cdr3_aa: CASSPVGGRGMHEQYF
v_call: TRBV18; d_call: TRBD1; j_call: TRBJ1-2; cdr3_nt: TGTGCCAGCTCACCGAAGGGGGCGGCTAACTATGGCTACACCTTC; cdr3_aa: CASSPKGAANYGYTF
v_call: TRBV19; d_call: TRBD1; j_call: TRBJ2-7; cdr3_nt: TGTGCCAGTAGTATCCAGGGGGAGTCCTACGAGCAGTACTTC; cdr3_aa: CASSIQGESYEQYF
v_call: TRBV5-4; d_call: NA; j_call: TRBJ2-7; cdr3_nt: TGTGCCAGCAGCTTTGAGCGGCAGCGGGCAGCCTACGAGCAGTACTTC; cdr3_aa: CASSFERQRAAYEQYF
v_call: TRBV27; d_call: TRBD2; j_call: TRBJ2-7; cdr3_nt: TGTGCCAGCAGTTTAACTAGCGGGGCCTACGAGCAGTACTTC; cdr3_aa: CASSLTSGAYEQYF
v_call: TRBV5-8; d_call: NA; j_call: TRBJ1-4; cdr3_nt: TGTGCCAGCAGCTTGGAAAGTACAGCTAATGAAAAACTGTTTTTT; cdr3_aa: CASSLESTANEKLFF
v_call: TRBV28; d_call: NA; j_call: TRBJ2-5; cdr3_nt: TGTGCCAGCAGTTTATCAGGGCGGGAGACCCAGTACTTC; cdr3_aa: CASSLSGRETQYF
v_call: TRBV5-6; d_call: NA; j_call: TRBJ1-1; cdr3_nt: TGTGCCAGCAGCTTGGGCGCCCCCGGTACTGAAGCTTTCTTT; cdr3_aa: CASSLGAPGTEAFF
v_call: TRBV9; d_call: NA; j_call: TRBJ1-2; cdr3_nt: TGTGCCAGCAGCGTAGATGGAGGGTTTATGTCTGGCTACACCTTC; cdr3_aa: CASSVDGGFMSGYTF
v_call: TRBV9; d_call: NA; j_call: TRBJ2-3; cdr3_nt: TGTGCCAGCAGCGTAGGTAGACTCACAGATACGCAGTATTTT; cdr3_aa: CASSVGRLTDTQYF
v_call: TRBV5-1; d_call: NA; j_call: TRBJ1-2; cdr3_nt: TGCGCCAGCAGACGGCCGGGACAAGACTATGGCTACACCTTC; cdr3_aa: CASRRPGQDYGYTF
v_call: TRBV9; d_call: NA; j_call: TRBJ2-3; cdr3_nt: TGTGCCAGCAGCGTAGGTTTATGGGGCAGCACAGATACGCAGTATTTT; cdr3_aa: CASSVGLWGSTDTQYF
v_call: TRBV7-6; d_call: NA; j_call: TRBJ2-1; cdr3_nt: TGTGCCAGCAGCTTACTAATAAGCTCCTACAATGAGCAGTTCTTC; cdr3_aa: CASSLLISSYNEQFF
v_call: TRBV6-1; d_call: TRBD2; j_call: TRBJ2-3; cdr3_nt: TGTGCCAGCAGTGAACTAGCGGGGGGGCCAGATACGCAGTATTTT; cdr3_aa: CASSELAGGPDTQYF
v_call: TRBV9; d_call: NA; j_call: TRBJ2-5; cdr3_nt: TGTGCCAGCAGTATTAATGGGGGCCCGGGTGAGACCCAGTACTTC; cdr3_aa: CASSINGGPGETQYF
v_call: TRBV7-2; d_call: TRBD2; j_call: TRBJ2-7; cdr3_nt: TGTGCCAGCAGCCGCACTAGCGGGACCTACGAGCAGTACTTC; cdr3_aa: CASSRTSGTYEQYF
v_call: TRBV29-1; d_call: TRBD1; j_call: TRBJ1-2; cdr3_nt: TGCAGCGTTCCCGGGGACAGGGTATCGAGAGGCTACACCTTC; cdr3_aa: CSVPGDRVSRGYTF
v_call: TRBV4-1; d_call: NA; j_call: TRBJ1-2; cdr3_nt: TGCGCCAGCAGCCCCCGTGCTCCATCGGGGTATGGCTACACCTTC; cdr3_aa: CASSPRAPSGYGYTF
v_call: TRBV5-4; d_call: TRBD1; j_call: TRBJ1-2; cdr3_nt: TGTGCCAGCAGCCTCGGGACAGCTCACTATGGCTACACCTTC; cdr3_aa: CASSLGTAHYGYTF
v_call: TRBV11-2; d_call: TRBD1; j_call: TRBJ2-7; cdr3_nt: TGTGCCAGCAGCTTCGGGACAGGGAGCTCCTACGAGCAGTACTTC; cdr3_aa: CASSFGTGSSYEQYF
v_call: TRBV5-1; d_call: TRBD1; j_call: TRBJ2-1; cdr3_nt: TGCGCCAGCAGCCCCGGGACAGGGGGGTACAATGAGCAGTTCTTC; cdr3_aa: CASSPGTGGYNEQFF
v_call: TRBV11-3; d_call: NA; j_call: TRBJ2-1; cdr3_nt: TGTGCCAGCAGCTTAGATAAAGCATATGATGAGCAGTTCTTC; cdr3_aa: CASSLDKAYDEQFF
v_call: TRBV6-6; d_call: TRBD1; j_call: TRBJ1-1; cdr3_nt: TGTGCCAGCAGTTACTCCGACCGTAGGACAGGCTCGGGGGCTTTCTTT; cdr3_aa: CASSYSDRRTGSGAFF
v_call: TRBV6-5; d_call: NA; j_call: TRBJ1-1; cdr3_nt: TGTGCCAGCAGTTACTCCCGGGGGAACACTGAAGCTTTCTTT; cdr3_aa: CASSYSRGNTEAFF
v_call: TRBV30; d_call: NA; j_call: TRBJ1-1; cdr3_nt: TGTGCCTGGGCGGGGAACACTGAAGCTTTCTTT; cdr3_aa: CAWAGNTEAFF
v_call: TRBV7-3; d_call: TRBD2; j_call: TRBJ2-5; cdr3_nt: TGTGCCAGCAGCTTATTAGGTAGCGGGGCCGGGGAGACCCAGTACTTC; cdr3_aa: CASSLLGSGAGETQYF
v_call: TRBV4-1; d_call: NA; j_call: TRBJ2-3; cdr3_nt: TGCGCCAGCAGCCAACGCCTCGGGAATACGCAGTATTTT; cdr3_aa: CASSQRLGNTQYF
v_call: TRBV29-1; d_call: NA; j_call: TRBJ2-5; cdr3_nt: TGCAGCGTTGAACTCCGGGGGAGGGAGACCCAGTACTTC; cdr3_aa: CSVELRGRETQYF
v_call: TRBV18; d_call: TRBD1; j_call: TRBJ1-5; cdr3_nt: TGTGCCAGCTCACCAAGCCCCGACAGGGCCCTAGGGCCCCAGCATTTT; cdr3_aa: CASSPSPDRALGPQHF
v_call: TRBV18; d_call: TRBD2; j_call: TRBJ2-5; cdr3_nt: TGTGCCAGCTCACCACTGGGGGAGGGCCCTCTAGAGACCCAGTACTTC; cdr3_aa: CASSPLGEGPLETQYF
v_call: TRBV5-1; d_call: TRBD2; j_call: TRBJ2-7; cdr3_nt: TGCGCCAGCGGACTAGCGGGAACCTACGAGCAGTACTTC; cdr3_aa: CASGLAGTYEQYF
v_call: TRBV30; d_call: NA; j_call: TRBJ2-3; cdr3_nt: TGTGCCTGGAGTGAGAGGGGGAGCACAGATACGCAGTATTTT; cdr3_aa: CAWSERGSTDTQYF
v_call: TRBV5-1; d_call: NA; j_call: TRBJ2-7; cdr3_nt: TGCGCCAGCAGCCTGGTTAGTCCAGGCTACGAGCAGTACTTC; cdr3_aa: CASSLVSPGYEQYF
v_call: TRBV2; d_call: NA; j_call: TRBJ2-6; cdr3_nt: TGTGCCAGCACCCCATCGGGGATGACTGGGGCCAACGTCCTGACTTTC; cdr3_aa: CASTPSGMTGANVLTF
v_call: TRBV5-1; d_call: NA; j_call: TRBJ2-7; cdr3_nt: TGCGCCAGCAGCTTAGGGAAGACTAACTACGAGCAGTACTTC; cdr3_aa: CASSLGKTNYEQYF
v_call: TRBV4-2; d_call: TRBD2; j_call: TRBJ2-7; cdr3_nt: TGTGCCAGCAGCCAAGATTCGACTAGCGGGAGGGAAAAGCAGTACTTC; cdr3_aa: CASSQDSTSGREKQYF
v_call: TRBV4-1; d_call: TRBD1; j_call: TRBJ2-7; cdr3_nt: TGCGCCAGCAGCAATAACCCCTACAGGGGAGACTACGAGCAGTACTTC; cdr3_aa: CASSNNPYRGDYEQYF
v_call: TRBV27; d_call: NA; j_call: TRBJ2-2; cdr3_nt: TGTGCCAGCCTTCCAGTATTGAACACCGGGGAGCTGTTTTTT; cdr3_aa: CASLPVLNTGELFF
v_call: TRBV2; d_call: NA; j_call: TRBJ1-2; cdr3_nt: TGTGCCAGCAGCCCAACCCGACAGACTAACTATGGCTACACCTTC; cdr3_aa: CASSPTRQTNYGYTF
v_call: TRBV5-1; d_call: NA; j_call: TRBJ1-2; cdr3_nt: TGCGCCAGCAGCCTGGACAGATTCTATGGCTACACCTTC; cdr3_aa: CASSLDRFYGYTF
v_call: TRBV7-2; d_call: NA; j_call: TRBJ1-2; cdr3_nt: TGTGCCAGCAGCCCCATGAGCGCCCAGACCTATGGCTACACCTTC; cdr3_aa: CASSPMSAQTYGYTF
v_call: TRBV4-1; d_call: TRBD1; j_call: TRBJ1-1; cdr3_nt: TGCGCCAGCAGCCTATCCCGGGCAGGGGGCTATTTGGACACTGAAGCTTTCTTT; cdr3_aa: CASSLSRAGGYLDTEAFF
v_call: TRBV27; d_call: NA; j_call: TRBJ1-5; cdr3_nt: TGTGCCAGCAGTTTAAGTAGCAGGGTGAGCAATCAGCCCCAGCATTTT; cdr3_aa: CASSLSSRVSNQPQHF
v_call: TRBV5-6; d_call: NA; j_call: TRBJ2-5; cdr3_nt: TGTGCCAGCACCTCCAGTTTGTTGGAGACCCAGTACTTC; cdr3_aa: CASTSSLLETQYF
v_call: TRBV5-1; d_call: NA; j_call: TRBJ1-2; cdr3_nt: TGCGCCAGCAGCTTGGGAACAGTGAATGATTATGGCTACACCTTC; cdr3_aa: CASSLGTVNDYGYTF
v_call: TRBV6-5; d_call: NA; j_call: TRBJ1-5; cdr3_nt: TGTGCCAGCAGTTACGTGCCGGGTTTGAATCAGCCCCAGCATTTT; cdr3_aa: CASSYVPGLNQPQHF
v_call: TRBV11-3; d_call: TRBD1; j_call: TRBJ1-1; cdr3_nt: TGTGCCAGCAGCCCATCTTTTGACAGGGCCGAAGCTTTCTTT; cdr3_aa: CASSPSFDRAEAFF
v_call: TRBV29-1; d_call: TRBD2; j_call: TRBJ2-7; cdr3_nt: TGCAGCGTTGAACTAGCGGGAGGCGAGCAGTACTTC; cdr3_aa: CSVELAGGEQYF
v_call: TRBV6-5; d_call: TRBD1; j_call: TRBJ1-2; cdr3_nt: TGTGCCAGCAGTTACCACGGACAGGACTATGGCTACACCTTC; cdr3_aa: CASSYHGQDYGYTF
v_call: TRBV2; d_call: NA; j_call: TRBJ1-5; cdr3_nt: TGTGCCAGCAGTGAAGGTGGGGCGCCTGTTTCGGGCAATCAGCCCCAGCATTTT; cdr3_aa: CASSEGGAPVSGNQPQHF
v_call: TRBV29-1; d_call: NA; j_call: TRBJ1-1; cdr3_nt: TGCAGCGGACACTGCGTATGGAGGAAGGCTTTCTTT; cdr3_aa: CSGHCVWRKAFF